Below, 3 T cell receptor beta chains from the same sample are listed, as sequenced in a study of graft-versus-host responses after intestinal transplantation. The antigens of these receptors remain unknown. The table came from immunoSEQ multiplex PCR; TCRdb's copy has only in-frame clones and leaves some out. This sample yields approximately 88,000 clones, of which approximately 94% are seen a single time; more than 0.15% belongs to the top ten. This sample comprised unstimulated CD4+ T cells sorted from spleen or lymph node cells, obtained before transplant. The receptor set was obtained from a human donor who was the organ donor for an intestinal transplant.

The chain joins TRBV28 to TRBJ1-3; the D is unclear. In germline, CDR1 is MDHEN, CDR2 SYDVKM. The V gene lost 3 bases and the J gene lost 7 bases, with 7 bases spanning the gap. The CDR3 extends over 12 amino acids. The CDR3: CASSFNGNTIYF. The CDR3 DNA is TGTGCCAGCAGTTTCAATGGGAACACCATATATTTT.

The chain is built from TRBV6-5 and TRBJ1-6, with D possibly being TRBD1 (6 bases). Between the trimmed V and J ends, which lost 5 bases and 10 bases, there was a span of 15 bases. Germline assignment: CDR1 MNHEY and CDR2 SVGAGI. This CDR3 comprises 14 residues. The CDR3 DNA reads TGTGCCAGCAGTGGGACCAGGGGCGGCTCACCCCTCCACTTT. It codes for CASSGTRGGSPLHF.

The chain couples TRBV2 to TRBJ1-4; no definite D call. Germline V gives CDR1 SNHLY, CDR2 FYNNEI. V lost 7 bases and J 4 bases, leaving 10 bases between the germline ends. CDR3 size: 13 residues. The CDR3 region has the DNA TGTGCCAGCAAATGGGAGTATAATGAAAAACTGTTTTTT. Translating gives CASKWEYNEKLFF.